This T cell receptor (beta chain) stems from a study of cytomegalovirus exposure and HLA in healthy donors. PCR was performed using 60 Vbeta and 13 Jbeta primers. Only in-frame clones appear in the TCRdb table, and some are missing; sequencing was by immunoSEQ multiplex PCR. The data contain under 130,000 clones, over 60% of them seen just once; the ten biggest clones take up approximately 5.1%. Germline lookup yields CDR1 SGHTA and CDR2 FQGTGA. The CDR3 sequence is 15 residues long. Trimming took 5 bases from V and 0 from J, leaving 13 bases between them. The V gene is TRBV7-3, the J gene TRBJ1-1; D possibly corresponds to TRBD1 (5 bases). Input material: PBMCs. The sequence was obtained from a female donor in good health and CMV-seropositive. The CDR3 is CASSPAGGMNTEAFF. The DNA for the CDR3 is TGTGCCAGCAGCCCGGCGGGGGGGATGAACACTGAAGCTTTCTTT.